This T cell receptor (beta chain) was sequenced during a study of control samples from healthy donors and cancer patients. Using immunoSEQ multiplex PCR, the repertoire was profiled, and TCRdb retains in-frame clones only, with some absent. The sample carries 25,000 to 30,000 clones, about 90% recorded once. V lost 1 base to trimming and J lost 5 bases, with 14 bases between them. In germline, CDR1 is SGHTA, CDR2 FQGNSA. This CDR3 contains 15 residues. Sequencing used formalin-fixed, paraffin-embedded tissue. This chain uses TRBV7-2 with TRBJ2-5; perhaps TRBD1 as D (6 bases). The TCR originated in a female donor with melanoma. This CDR3 is CASSLEGVRSETQYF. The CDR3 bases are TGTGCCAGCAGCTTAGAGGGGGTCAGGTCCGAGACCCAGTACTTC.